This TCR beta chain came from a study of T cell responses to AZD1222 COVID-19 vaccine (dated by TCRdb to the early 2020s). Looking at the study overall: AZD1222 recipients whose second dose came at about 4 weeks and those whose second dose came at about 12 weeks were combined into one group, since spike-specific TCR depth and breadth did not differ between the two schedules. A total of more than 230 trial participants underwent TCR sequencing, of whom roughly 210 had received two doses of AZD1222 and around 25 had received two doses of the MenACWY control vaccine. Enrollment into the trials was organized by age into subgroups of 18-55, 56-69 and 70-plus years, and those subgroups contained roughly 150, 30 and 60 TCR-sequenced participants, respectively. Findings and caveats that apply to the study as a whole: Conclusions about previously exposed vaccinees are limited, since just a handful of AZD1222 recipients were seropositive for SARS-CoV-2 at baseline. Vaccine-associated CD4 TCRs spanned the whole spike protein, with dominant responses in regions 160-218 and 743-854. No day 14 peak-response samples were available, so repertoires were characterized only after the peak T cell response. Participants were mostly white British and included more females than males, and it was suggested by the authors that clonal diversity may have been underestimated. Nearly half of unique spike-specific TCRs reportedly recognized epitopes outside regions mutated in the B.1.351 and B.1.1.7 variants. After two AZD1222 doses, both the breadth and the depth of spike-specific TCRs were significantly higher than at day 0 and than in MenACWY recipients. The 56-69-year group was small, and its depth increase did not reach significance, likely because of low power.

In the case of this clone: The antigen it recognizes is unknown. The sample holds no much larger clone one base away, and base qualities are not on file.

The CDR3 regions of human TCRbeta chains were analyzed by immunosequencing. Per the authors' processing: TCRs in the repertoires were matched against a reference library of SARS-CoV-2-specific TCRs that had been generated with the MIRA antigen-specificity platform. Breadth was defined as the fraction of unique TCRs that were SARS-CoV-2-associated. Depth was defined as the fraction of total T cells that were SARS-CoV-2-associated. Using the MIRA data, every spike-specific TCR was mapped to the spike region that the TCR reacted to and assigned to either a CD4 or a CD8 class. Log10-transformed breadth and depth values were compared by one-way ANOVA with Sidak's multiple comparisons tests. This is the immuneACCESS table as TCRdb keeps it, with only in-frame sequences that have V and J called. A part of the clones is gone; compared with another copy, unresolved V genes explain less than half, and the rest is unexplained. V, J and clone size reflect that table, while D and trimming were determined from the DNA. For this sample the table gives 90,000 to 110,000 clones, of which roughly 87% were detected only once. 4.5% to 6% of the sample is taken by the ten largest.

The CDR3 has 11 amino acids, counting the end cysteine and phenylalanine. Kept here is only the CDR3 DNA, which spans 33 bases and is read in frame from base 1. The germline V gene (reference sequence) provides CDR1 LNHDA and CDR2 SQIVND. Between the V and J ends, shortened by 4 bases and 3 bases respectively, the junction contains 4 bases. The sample's time point label, decoded: baseline before first vaccination. Vaccinee samples were obtained from the UK trials COV001 and COV002, which included a single-blind randomized controlled phase 2/3 trial of AZD1222 (ChAdOx1 nCoV-19) in healthy adults. For TCRbeta chain sequencing, PBMC samples were collected from trial participants at day 0 and at day 28 after the second dose.

This clonotype was obtained from an adult in good health. This chain joins TRBV19 to TRBJ2-7, with the D gene uncertain. The sequencing here drew on peripheral blood, taken on day 0 of AZD1222 vaccination. The DNA is as follows: TGTGCCAGTAGTAGCGGCTACGAGCAGTACTTC. This yields the protein CASSSGYEQYF.